One and the same sample provided the 30 T cell receptor beta chains below, sequenced in a study of blood T cell repertoires in COVID-19. The table came from immunoSEQ multiplex PCR; TCRdb's copy has only in-frame clones and leaves some out. The sample has around 310,000 clones, 85% to 90% seen once. The specimen was PBMCs or T cells enriched from blood (not recorded which). These receptors were taken from a woman under 40 who had recovered from COVID-19.

The genes are TRBV9 and TRBJ2-1; 13 positions match TRBD2. Germline V gene data show CDR1 as SGDLS and CDR2 as YYNGEE. This CDR3 spans 18 amino acids. After removal of 4 bases from V and 8 bases from J, the junction contained 15 bases not matched to a gene. The DNA of the CDR3 is TGTGCCAGCAGCCTAGGACTAGCGGGAGCTTACCGCGGCGATGAGCAGTTCTTC. It encodes CASSLGLAGAYRGDEQFF.

The V call is TRBV11-1, the J call TRBJ2-7; possible D gene TRBD2, 6 bases. CDR3 size: 15 residues. The germline V gene has CDR1 SGHAT and CDR2 FQDESV (reference sequence). Trimming stripped 5 bases from V and 2 bases from J, with 16 bases between. This chain's CDR3 is CASSPWRDQTYEQYF. The CDR3 DNA sequence: TGTGCCAGCAGCCCGTGGCGGGACCAAACCTACGAGCAGTACTTC.

Regarding this clone: The sample holds other DNA sequences that translate to the same CDR3. V gene TRBV18 combines with J gene TRBJ2-1; possible D gene TRBD2, 6 bases. The CDR3 length is 11 residues. CDR1 is KGHSH and CDR2 is LQKENI in the germline V gene. V lost 6 bases and J lost 9, with 9 bases in between. Here the CDR3 reads CASSREREQFF. Here the CDR3 DNA reads TGTGCCAGCTCCCGGGAGCGTGAGCAGTTCTTC. Combining the CDR3 with reference TRBV18 and TRBJ2-1 gives the whole variable domain NAGVMQNPRHLVRRRGQEARLRCSPMKGHSHVYWYRQLPEEGLKFMVYLQKENIIDESGMPKERFSAEFPKEGPSILRIQQVVRGDSAAYFCASSREREQFFGPGTRLTVL.

This clone was seen only once. The chain carries TRBV4-2 and TRBJ2-1, with 8 bases matching TRBD2. The CDR3 has 17 residues. Germline values: CDR1 LGHNA, CDR2 YNFKEQ. Germline trimming cut 0 bases from V and 4 bases from J; bases unmatched to any gene: 8. This CDR3 reads CASSQDKREGPYNEQFF. The CDR3 DNA reads TGTGCCAGCAGCCAAGATAAACGGGAGGGCCCTTACAATGAGCAGTTCTTC.

The rearrangement links TRBV7-3 to TRBJ2-5; no clear D. The CDR3 loop spans 13 amino acids. Germline V gene lookup returns CDR1 SGHTA and CDR2 FQGTGA. Trimming left V 5 bases short and J 0 bases short, with 7 bases between. CDR3 in DNA: TGTGCCAGCAGCCCCCATCACCAAGAGACCCAGTACTTC. As protein: CASSPHHQETQYF.

Concerning this clone: The sample carries other DNA sequences with the same CDR3. V gene TRBV5-1 combines with J gene TRBJ2-3; the match to TRBD2 covers 14 bases. Trimming took 7 bases from V and 3 from J; bases not matched to a gene: 7. Germline V gives CDR1 SGHRS, CDR2 YFSETQ. This CDR3 is 16 amino acids long. The CDR3 here is CASSRLAGGPTDTQYF. In DNA form, the CDR3 reads TGCGCCAGCTCCAGACTAGCGGGAGGGCCTACAGATACGCAGTATTTT.

CDR3 in amino acids: CASSASGAWANEKLFF. The CDR3 DNA reads TGTGCCAGCAGTGCGAGTGGGGCCTGGGCTAATGAAAAACTGTTTTTT. The chain has TRBV27 and TRBJ1-4, with TRBD1 as a possible D gene (5 bases). The CDR3 has 16 amino acids. Germline V gene lookup returns CDR1 MNHEY and CDR2 SMNVEV (reference sequence). The V and J ends lost 5 bases and 3 bases respectively, with 16 bases between them.

The chain employs TRBV4-3 and TRBJ2-2, with 9 bases that match TRBD2. The germline V gene encodes CDR1 LGHNA and CDR2 YSLEER. J was trimmed by 6 bases and V by 0 bases; bases with no gene match: 11. The CDR3 loop spans 18 amino acids. CDR3 sequence (DNA): TGCGCCAGCAGCCAAGAACCCTTGGTAGCGGGAGAGCCCGGGGAGCTGTTTTTT. Protein sequence: CASSQEPLVAGEPGELFF.

The CDR3 sequence is CASSLEAATNQPQHF. CDR3 in DNA: TGTGCCAGCAGCTTAGAGGCAGCGACCAATCAGCCCCAGCATTTT. The chain recombines TRBV11-2 with TRBJ1-5; D is uncertain. V dropped 0 bases and J dropped 3 bases, with 9 bases sitting between them. Germline V lookup: CDR1 SGHAT, CDR2 FQNNGV. The CDR3 has 15 amino acids.

The chain recombines TRBV30 with TRBJ1-5; D is possibly TRBD1 (5 bases). The length of the CDR3 is 19 residues. In germline, CDR1 is GTSNPN, CDR2 SVGIG (reference sequence). Trimming cost V 2 bases and J 0 bases, with 23 bases left between them. CDR3 loop: CAWSPQPFRTRYSNQPQHF. For the CDR3, the DNA is TGTGCCTGGAGTCCCCAGCCTTTCAGGACACGCTATAGCAATCAGCCCCAGCATTTT.

Only one count was recorded for this clone. V usage is TRBV3-1 (or the pseudogene TRBV3-2) and J usage is TRBJ1-3; weak D call: TRBD1 (5 bases). Germline V gene sequence: CDR1 LGHDT, CDR2 YNNKEL (reference sequence). This CDR3 is 15 amino acids long. Trimming took off 1 base at V and 2 bases at J, with 9 bases between the two ends. The DNA of the CDR3 is TGTGCCAGCAGCCAAGGGGGGGGTACTGGAAACACCATATATTTT. The encoded protein is CASSQGGGTGNTIYF.

This clone has a single count. The chain recombines TRBV19 with TRBJ2-4, with 7 bases that match TRBD1. Germline V gene lookup returns CDR1 LNHDA and CDR2 SQIVND (reference sequence). CDR3 length equals 15 residues. J gave up 1 base and V 6 bases, and 6 bases lay outside the gene matches. The CDR3: CASSTTGAAKNIQYF. The CDR3, as DNA: TGTGCCAGTAGCACCACAGGGGCGGCCAAAAACATTCAGTACTTC.

A single count supports this clone. The V gene is TRBV2, the J gene TRBJ1-4; D is unclear. The CDR3 has 15 amino acids. CDR1 is SNHLY and CDR2 is FYNNEI in the germline V gene. V gave up 4 bases and J gave up 4 bases, with 13 bases separating them. The CDR3 nucleotides read TGTGCCAGCAGTGGTCCGACGGAGAATAATGAAAAACTGTTTTTT. Residues: CASSGPTENNEKLFF.

Here the CDR3 DNA reads TGTGCCAGTACTTTGACAGGGGGCTTCTCCTACGAGCAGTACTTC. As protein: CASTLTGGFSYEQYF. The chain joins TRBV19 to TRBJ2-7; 10 bases agree with TRBD1. In germline, CDR1 is LNHDA, CDR2 SQIVND (reference sequence). Losses at the gene ends were 7 bases for V and 0 bases for J; bases not matched to a gene: 6. The CDR3 contains 15 residues.

The J gene is TRBJ2-7, the V gene TRBV4-3; the match to TRBD2 covers 8 bases. The germline V gene has CDR1 LGHNA and CDR2 YSLEER. The CDR3 extends over 14 amino acids. V shed 1 base and J 1 base; nucleotides not matched to a gene: 0. Here the CDR3 reads CASSQGLASYEQYF. The CDR3 DNA follows: TGCGCCAGCAGCCAAGGACTAGCGTCCTACGAGCAGTACTTC.

This sequence joins TRBV2 and TRBJ1-2, with a weak D call TRBD1 (6 bases). Trimming removed 6 bases at V and 0 bases at J, with 17 bases between. The CDR3 is 16 amino acids. CDR1 is SNHLY and CDR2 is FYNNEI in the germline V gene. The DNA of the CDR3 is TGTGCCAGCAGGGGGTTGCAGGGGTTCCCTAACTATGGCTACACCTTC. This encodes CASRGLQGFPNYGYTF. The entire variable domain, with the rest obtained from reference TRBV2 and TRBJ1-2, is as follows: EPEVTQTPSHQVTQMGQEVILRCVPISNHLYFYWYRQILGQKVEFLVSFYNNEISEKSEIFDDQFSVERPDGSNFTLKIRSTKLEDSAMYFCASRGLQGFPNYGYTFGSGTRLTVV.

The chain is built from TRBV28 and TRBJ2-2, with TRBD2 identical over 7 bases. The junction had 4 bases not matched to a gene; V was cut back by 5 bases and J by 1 base. This CDR3 region has 15 residues. Germline V gives CDR1 MDHEN, CDR2 SYDVKM. CDR3 amino acids: CASSTAGENTGELFF. The DNA of the CDR3 is TGTGCCAGCAGTACGGCGGGAGAGAACACCGGGGAGCTGTTTTTT.

The gene calls are TRBV5-5 and TRBJ2-2; 10 positions agree with TRBD2. The CDR3 sequence is 16 residues long. V dropped 3 bases and J dropped 9; count of bases not matched to a gene: 11. From germline, CDR1 is SGHKS and CDR2 YYEKEE (reference sequence). CDR3 residues: CASSWEESGRARELFF. The CDR3 DNA sequence: TGTGCCAGCAGCTGGGAGGAAAGCGGGAGGGCCCGGGAGCTGTTTTTT.

This sequence joins TRBV19 and TRBJ2-1, with 8 bases matching TRBD2. The CDR3 runs 14 residues. CDR1 and CDR2 from the germline V gene are LNHDA and SQIVND (reference sequence). V shed 4 bases and J 11 bases; nucleotides not matched to a gene: 10. CDR3 nucleotides: TGTGCCAGTAGTACCTCCGGGACTAGGCTAAAGCAGTTCTTC. Amino acid sequence: CASSTSGTRLKQFF.

This chain links TRBV19 with TRBJ2-1; 8 nucleotides match TRBD2. J lost 5 bases, V lost 5 bases, and 8 bases had no gene match. This CDR3 has 15 residues. CDR1 LNHDA and CDR2 SQIVND come from the germline V gene (reference sequence). Here the CDR3 reads CASSYRSGSNNEQFF. CDR3 bases: TGTGCCAGTAGTTATCGAAGCGGGAGCAACAATGAGCAGTTCTTC. Filled out from reference TRBV19 and TRBJ2-1, the complete variable domain reads DGGITQSPKYLFRKEGQNVTLSCEQNLNHDAMYWYRQDPGQGLRLIYYSQIVNDFQKGDIAEGYSVSREKKESFPLTVTSAQKNPTAFYLCASSYRSGSNNEQFFGPGTRLTVL.

The chain joins TRBV27 to TRBJ2-5; 7 bases match TRBD1. V gave up 3 bases and J gave up 1 base; unmatched junction bases: 2. The CDR3 is made up of 14 amino acids. Germline CDR1 reads MNHEY; CDR2 reads SMNVEV (reference sequence). The CDR3 spells CASSFRTGQETQYF. DNA for the CDR3: TGTGCCAGCAGTTTTCGGACAGGCCAAGAGACCCAGTACTTC.

The chain links TRBV4-1 to TRBJ2-1, with 7 nucleotides matching TRBD2. This CDR3 has 17 amino acids. The ends lost 3 bases at V and 3 bases at J; junction bases unmatched: 11. In germline, CDR1 is MGHRA, CDR2 YSYEKL. CDR3 sequence reads: CASSQWVAGELYNEQFF. CDR3 DNA sequence: TGCGCCAGCAGCCAGTGGGTTGCGGGAGAACTCTACAATGAGCAGTTCTTC.

V gene TRBV7-2 combines with J gene TRBJ2-1, with 12 bases matching TRBD2. With 5 bases clipped from V and 9 bases from J, the junction kept 5 bases outside the gene matches. The germline gives CDR1 SGHTA, CDR2 FQGNSA. The CDR3 sequence is 14 residues long. The CDR3 nucleotides read TGTGCCAGCAGCATCGGACTAGCGGGGAGTGAGCAGTTCTTC. Amino acids: CASSIGLAGSEQFF.

The chain has TRBV28 and TRBJ2-2; TRBD1 agrees at 10 bases. The junction had 6 bases not matched to a gene; V was cut back by 5 bases and J by 6 bases. From germline, CDR1 is MDHEN and CDR2 SYDVKM. The CDR3 sequence is 15 residues long. CDR3 protein: CASSLPGQGSGELFF. The CDR3 region has the DNA TGTGCCAGCAGTCTACCGGGACAGGGGTCCGGGGAGCTGTTTTTT.

The rearrangement links TRBV2 to TRBJ2-7; D gene unclear. This CDR3 comprises 12 residues. Germline V lookup: CDR1 SNHLY, CDR2 FYNNEI. The V and J ends lost 3 bases and 3 bases respectively, with 6 bases between them. CDR3 nucleotide sequence: TGTGCCAGCAGTGAGAGTCGCTACGAGCAGTACTTC. Protein sequence: CASSESRYEQYF. Full variable domain (missing parts from reference TRBV2 and TRBJ2-7): EPEVTQTPSHQVTQMGQEVILRCVPISNHLYFYWYRQILGQKVEFLVSFYNNEISEKSEIFDDQFSVERPDGSNFTLKIRSTKLEDSAMYFCASSESRYEQYFGPGTRLTVT.

This chain links TRBV4-1 with TRBJ1-1, with D maybe TRBD1 (5 bases). Deletions cut 0 bases from V and 5 bases from J, with 19 bases between. Per germline, CDR1 MGHRA and CDR2 YSYEKL. The CDR3 consists of 17 residues. In nucleotides, the CDR3 is TGCGCCAGCAGCCAAGAAGGCCTCCCGGGGGGTTGGACTGAAGCTTTCTTT. Amino acids: CASSQEGLPGGWTEAFF.

The chain has TRBV25-1 and TRBJ1-2, with 11 bases aligning to TRBD1. V lost 10 bases and J lost 8; bases outside the gene matches: 9. The length of the CDR3 is 13 residues. Germline V gene sequence: CDR1 MGHDK, CDR2 SYGVNS. The DNA of the CDR3 is TGTGCCACCATGGGACAGGGGGGTTTGGGCTACACCTTC. Its translation is CATMGQGGLGYTF.

The chain carries TRBV7-9 and TRBJ1-1; weak D call: TRBD1 (5 bases). The V and J ends lost 6 bases and 4 bases respectively, with 21 bases between them. CDR1 SEHNR and CDR2 FQNEAQ come from the germline V gene (reference sequence). The CDR3 sequence is 16 residues long. CDR3 sequence reads: CASRPPLRDAGTEAFF. The CDR3 DNA is TGTGCCAGCAGACCCCCACTGCGGGACGCGGGCACTGAAGCTTTCTTT.

The chain has TRBV11-2 and TRBJ2-5; D is uncertain. Germline-derived CDR1 and CDR2 are SGHAT and FQNNGV. V shed 5 bases and J shed 5 bases, with 12 bases lying between them. This CDR3 region has 13 residues. CDR3 amino acids: CASSPNHRETQYF. CDR3 sequence (DNA): TGTGCCAGCAGCCCAAACCACCGGGAGACCCAGTACTTC.

The chain recombines TRBV29-1 with TRBJ2-1; D perhaps matches TRBD2 (5 bases). The CDR3 loop spans 15 amino acids. The V end was cut by 0 bases, the J end by 6 bases, with 15 bases between. In germline, CDR1 is SQVTM, CDR2 ANQGSEA. For the CDR3, the DNA is TGCAGCGTTGAAGATCTGAGCGGAAGGTTCAATGAGCAGTTCTTC. Its translation: CSVEDLSGRFNEQFF.